A selection of T cell receptor beta chains follows, all from one sample in a study of immune heterogeneity within non-small cell lung tumors. TCRdb re-called the multiplex PCR reads through MiXCR, storing one row per CDR3 protein. This table holds about 1,900 distinct CDR3 sequences, 45% found once. The sample consisted of lung tumor tissue. Source of these receptors: a man aged 65-85 years with non-small cell lung cancer. Both conserved end residues are part of each CDR3. D genes are given only for firm matches. Part of the rows lack a size; the others show once, few, many or a class for expanded clones.

>NA|TRBJ2-1|TRBV7-9|once
CASRAREGYNEQFF
TGTGCCAGCAGAGCGCGGGAAGGGTACAATGAGCAGTTCTTC
>TRBD1|TRBJ1-4|TRBV11-2|few
CASSSGQYNEKLFF
TGTGCCAGCAGCTCGGGACAGTATAATGAAAAACTGTTTTTT
>NA|TRBJ1-4|TRBV6-1|NA
CASKRRTNEKLFF
TGTGCCAGCAAGCGGAGGACAAATGAAAAACTGTTTTTT
>TRBD1|TRBJ2-7|TRBV7-3|NA
CASSRGTGNEQYF
TGTGCCAGCAGCCGAGGGACAGGGAACGAGCAGTACTTC
>NA|TRBJ2-7|TRBV7-8|few
CASSLGRVISYEQYF
TGTGCCAGCAGCTTAGGGCGGGTCATCTCCTACGAGCAGTACTTC
>TRBD2|TRBJ2-7|TRBV18|NA
CASSPLAGFYEQYF
TGTGCCAGCTCACCACTAGCGGGATTTTACGAGCAGTACTTC
>TRBD2|TRBJ2-7|TRBV20-1|NA
CSAQGGTSSSLSYEQYF
TGCAGTGCCCAGGGTGGGACTAGCTCTTCCCTCTCCTACGAGCAGTACTTC
>NA|TRBJ1-4|TRBV6-1|large
CASSELGGRPADEKLFF
TGTGCCAGCAGTGAACTTGGGGGGCGTCCGGCGGATGAAAAACTGTTTTTT
>NA|TRBJ1-2|TRBV28|NA
CASSFRLRFYGYTF
TGTGCCAGCAGTTTTCGATTAAGGTTCTATGGCTACACCTTC
>TRBD2|TRBJ2-2|TRBV28|NA
CASKGNPASGNTGELFF
TGTGCCAGCAAAGGAAACCCAGCTAGCGGGAACACCGGGGAGCTGTTTTTT
>NA|TRBJ2-3|TRBV7-2|NA
CASSSARGDTQYF
TGTGCCAGCAGCTCCGCCCGTGGGGATACGCAGTATTTT
>TRBD1|TRBJ1-2|TRBV20-1|NA
CSANLQGSYGGYTF
TGCAGTGCCAATCTACAGGGGTCGTATGGCGGCTACACCTTC
>NA|TRBJ1-1|TRBV11-2|NA
CASSLEVNTEAFF
TGTGCCAGCAGCTTAGAGGTGAACACTGAAGCTTTCTTT
>TRBD1|TRBJ2-7|TRBV28|NA
CASSSMTGSYEQYF
TGTGCCAGCAGCTCTATGACAGGGTCCTACGAGCAGTACTTC
>NA|TRBJ2-1|TRBV20-1|NA
CSARPPFGVEAANEQFF
TGCAGTGCGAGACCTCCGTTTGGCGTGGAGGCGGCGAATGAGCAGTTCTTC
>NA|TRBJ1-1|TRBV6-2/TRBV6-3|NA
CASSYSAGWSTEAFF
TGTGCCAGCAGTTACTCGGCAGGGTGGTCCACTGAAGCTTTCTTT
>NA|TRBJ1-2|TRBV25-1|NA
CASSDRGSPLYTF
TGTGCCAGCAGTGACAGGGGATCGCCCCTCTACACCTTC
>NA|TRBJ2-1|TRBV19|few
CASSMGSSYNEQFF
TGTGCCAGTAGTATGGGGAGCTCCTACAATGAGCAGTTCTTC
>NA|TRBJ1-2|TRBV2|few
CASSDHQGLDYGYTF
TGTGCCAGCAGTGATCATCAGGGGTTAGACTATGGCTACACCTTC
>NA|TRBJ1-5|TRBV7-3|NA
CASSSSPGQPQHF
TGTGCCAGCAGCTCCTCCCCGGGTCAGCCCCAGCATTTT
>NA|TRBJ1-2|TRBV20-1|NA
CSAHLNRVGYTF
TGCAGTGCTCACTTGAACAGGGTTGGCTACACCTTC